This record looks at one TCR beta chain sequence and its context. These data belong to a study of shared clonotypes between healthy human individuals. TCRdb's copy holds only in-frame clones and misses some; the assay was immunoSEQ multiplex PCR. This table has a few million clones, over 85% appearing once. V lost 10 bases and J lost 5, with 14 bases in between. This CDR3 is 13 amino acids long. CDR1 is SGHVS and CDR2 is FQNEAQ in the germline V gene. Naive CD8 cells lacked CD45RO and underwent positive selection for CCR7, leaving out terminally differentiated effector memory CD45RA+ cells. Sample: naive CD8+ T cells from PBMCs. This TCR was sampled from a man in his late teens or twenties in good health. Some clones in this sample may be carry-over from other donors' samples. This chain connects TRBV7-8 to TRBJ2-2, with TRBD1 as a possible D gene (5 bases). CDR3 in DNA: TGTGCCACCGGACCGAAGGGGACCGGGGAGCTGTTTTTT. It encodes CATGPKGTGELFF.